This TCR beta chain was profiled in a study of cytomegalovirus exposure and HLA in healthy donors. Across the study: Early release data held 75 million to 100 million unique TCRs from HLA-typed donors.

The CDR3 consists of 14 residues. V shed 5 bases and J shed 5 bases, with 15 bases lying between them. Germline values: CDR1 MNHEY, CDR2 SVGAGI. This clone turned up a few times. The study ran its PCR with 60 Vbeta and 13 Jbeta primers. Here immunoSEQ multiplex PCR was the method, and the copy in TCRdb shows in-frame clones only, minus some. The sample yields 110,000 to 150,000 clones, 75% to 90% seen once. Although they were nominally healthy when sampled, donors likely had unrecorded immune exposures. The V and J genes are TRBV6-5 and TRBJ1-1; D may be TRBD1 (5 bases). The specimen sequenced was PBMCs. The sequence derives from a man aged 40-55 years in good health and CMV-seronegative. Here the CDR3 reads CASSTGGARTEAFF. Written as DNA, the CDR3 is TGTGCCAGCAGTACCGGAGGGGCGCGGACTGAAGCTTTCTTT.